Shown below are 14 T cell receptor beta chains from a single sample sequenced in a study of T-cell reconstitution after alpha-beta-depleted transplantation in children. Unique molecular identifiers featured in how the TCRbeta library was prepared. TCRdb independently ran MiXCR on the PCR reads; one entry per CDR3 protein. The sample contains approximately 290,000 distinct CDR3 sequences, approximately 10% of which appear only once. This sample comprised peripheral blood, obtained 180 days after TCRalphabeta/CD19-depleted stem cell transplant. The receptors stem from a male patient aged 2 to 9 who had a stem cell transplant for chronic granulomatous disease, so the T cells may come from the graft donor.

In regard to this clonotype: Possible read error: a much larger clone is one base away. The chain couples TRBV20-1 to TRBJ2-7; a possible D gene is TRBD1 (6 bases). Germline V gene data show CDR1 as DFQATT and CDR2 as SNEGSKA (reference sequence). V lost 5 bases and J lost 3, with 17 bases in between. This CDR3 comprises 14 residues. CDR3 nucleotide sequence: TGCAGTGCTGGGGACACAAGTATTCTCTACGAGCAGTACTTC. As protein: CSAGDTSILYEQYF.

This sequence joins TRBV12-3 or TRBV12-4 and TRBJ1-1, with unresolved D. CDR3 length equals 15 residues. Deletions cut 5 bases from V and 0 bases from J, with 13 bases between. Here the CDR3 reads CASSISWELNTEAFF. Here the CDR3 DNA reads TGTGCCAGCAGTATAAGCTGGGAGCTGAACACTGAAGCTTTCTTT.

At least ten counts were recorded for this clonotype. The chain is built from TRBV6-5 and TRBJ2-1, with D perhaps being TRBD1 or TRBD2 (6 bases each). Germline CDR1 reads MNHEY; CDR2 reads SVGAGI. V dropped 0 bases and J dropped 6 bases, with 12 bases sitting between them. This CDR3 has 15 residues. The CDR3 sequence is CASSYSIRGGNEQFF. The CDR3 bases are TGTGCCAGCAGTTACTCGATCAGGGGAGGCAATGAGCAGTTCTTC.

This clonotype was detected ten times or more. The V call is TRBV3-1, the J call TRBJ2-3; possibly TRBD2 for D (7 bases). CDR1 is LGHDT, CDR2 YNNKEL, per germline (reference sequence). The CDR3 is 15 amino acids. Trimming took off 4 bases at V and 3 bases at J, with 14 bases between the two ends. The DNA of the CDR3 is TGTGCCAGCAGCCTACGAGGGGGGGTAACAGATACGCAGTATTTT. Protein sequence: CASSLRGGVTDTQYF.

This clonotype has just a few counts. This chain uses TRBV20-1 with TRBJ2-2, with 11 bases fitting TRBD2. V was clipped by 3 bases and J by 1 base; unmatched bases: 13. Germline assignment: CDR1 DFQATT and CDR2 SNEGSKA (reference sequence). The CDR3 totals 19 residues. The CDR3 DNA reads as TGCAGTGCTAGTTGGACTAGCGGGCCCGGAGGGCGGAACACCGGGGAGCTGTTTTTT. Protein product: CSASWTSGPGGRNTGELFF.

This clonotype was recorded many times. The rearrangement uses TRBV20-1 and TRBJ1-6, with 11 bases lining up with TRBD1. Trimming cost V 6 bases and J 10 bases; bases outside gene matches: 5. Per the germline V gene, CDR1 is DFQATT and CDR2 is SNEGSKA (reference sequence). The CDR3 covers 13 residues. In DNA, the CDR3 is TGCAGTGCCAGGGGACAGGGGGGCTCACCCCTCCACTTT. This translates into CSARGQGGSPLHF.

This clonotype was counted at least ten times. The V and J genes are TRBV7-6 and TRBJ2-6; D gene unclear. Trimming shortened V by 5 bases and J by 0 bases, and 5 bases separated the two germline ends. The CDR3 extends over 14 amino acids. The germline V gene has CDR1 SGHVS and CDR2 FNYEAQ. DNA of the CDR3: TGTGCCAGCAGCGGGCTCTCTGGGGCCAACGTCCTGACTTTC. This translates into CASSGLSGANVLTF. Full variable domain (rest looked up from reference TRBV7-6 and TRBJ2-6): GAGVSQSPRYKVTKRGQDVALRCDPISGHVSLYWYRQALGQGPEFLTYFNYEAQQDKSGLPNDRFSAERPEGSISTLTIQRTEQRDSAMYRCASSGLSGANVLTFGAGSRLTVL.

This clonotype was picked up many times. The genes are TRBV10-2 and TRBJ1-3; D is undetermined. This CDR3 contains 13 residues. V was pared by 4 bases and J by 0 bases, with 4 bases between. Germline-derived CDR1 and CDR2 are WSHSY and SAAADI. The CDR3 spells CASSGVSGNTIYF. The CDR3 bases are TGCGCCAGCAGTGGAGTCTCTGGAAACACCATATATTTT.

This clonotype was picked up many times. The chain is built from TRBV20-1 and TRBJ2-5; 9 nucleotides agree with TRBD2. Germline V gene lookup returns CDR1 DFQATT and CDR2 SNEGSKA (reference sequence). The CDR3 length is 13 residues. Trimming cost V 6 bases and J 5 bases; bases outside gene matches: 7. CDR3 sequence reads: CSAPPSGMETQYF. In DNA form, the CDR3 reads TGCAGTGCACCTCCTAGCGGGATGGAGACCCAGTACTTC.

This clonotype was recorded at least ten times. V usage is TRBV5-1 and J usage is TRBJ2-7; 9 nucleotides align to TRBD2. After removal of 2 bases from V and 0 bases from J, the junction contained 3 bases not matched to a gene. The length of the CDR3 is 15 residues. The V gene's germline CDR1 is SGHRS and CDR2 YFSETQ. The DNA for the CDR3 is TGCGCCAGCAGCTTCGGACTAGCGTACTCCTACGAGCAGTACTTC. This encodes CASSFGLAYSYEQYF.

This clonotype turned up a few times. The rearrangement joins TRBV7-9 to TRBJ2-5; D possibly corresponds to TRBD1 (6 bases). Germline loops: CDR1 SEHNR, CDR2 FQNEAQ (reference sequence). CDR3 size: 16 residues. V lost 1 base to trimming and J lost 2 bases, with 14 bases between them. CDR3 bases: TGTGCCAGCAGCTTAGGCAGGGGCATTGGGCAAGAGACCCAGTACTTC. Translated: CASSLGRGIGQETQYF.

The chain is built from TRBV2 and TRBJ2-6, with D uncertain. V lost 5 bases and J 0 bases, leaving 11 bases between the germline ends. The CDR3 length is 16 residues. Germline V lookup: CDR1 SNHLY, CDR2 FYNNEI. CDR3 coding DNA: TGTGCCAGCAGTTCGCGACGGATCTCTGGGGCCAACGTCCTGACTTTC. This gives the protein CASSSRRISGANVLTF. Combining the CDR3 with reference TRBV2 and TRBJ2-6 gives the whole variable domain EPEVTQTPSHQVTQMGQEVILRCVPISNHLYFYWYRQILGQKVEFLVSFYNNEISEKSEIFDDQFSVERPDGSNFTLKIRSTKLEDSAMYFCASSSRRISGANVLTFGAGSRLTVL.

Ten or more counts support this clonotype. The V call is TRBV12-3 or TRBV12-4, the J call TRBJ2-7; D is uncertain. There are 13 residues in the CDR3. V was shortened by 3 bases and J by 2 bases, with 8 bases between the two germline ends. The CDR3 sequence: CASSLHRTYEQYF. The CDR3 coding sequence is TGTGCCAGCAGTTTGCACCGAACCTACGAGCAGTACTTC.

This clonotype was detected many times. The CDR3 sequence is CASSVEALASYEQYF. CDR3 sequence (DNA): TGTGCCAGCAGCGTAGAGGCCCTAGCTTCGTACGAGCAGTACTTC. V and J are TRBV9 and TRBJ2-7, with a possible D match to TRBD2 (5 bases). This CDR3 contains 15 residues. V gave up 0 bases and J gave up 4 bases, with 14 bases separating them. Per the germline V gene, CDR1 is SGDLS and CDR2 is YYNGEE. The whole variable domain, remainder taken from reference TRBV9 and TRBJ2-7, is DSGVTQTPKHLITATGQRVTLRCSPRSGDLSVYWYQQSLDQGLQFLIQYYNGEERAKGNILERFSAQQFPDLHSELNLSSLELGDSALYFCASSVEALASYEQYFGPGTRLTVT.